These 25 T cell receptor beta chains were sequenced from one sample in a study of early T cells in non-severe SARS-CoV-2 infection. TCRdb analysed the 5' RACE reads with MiXCR anew, one entry per CDR3 protein. Of 25,000 to 35,000 distinct CDR3 sequences listed, roughly 5% were seen once; the top ten hold 9.5% to 14%. The sequenced sample consisted of whole blood. Every receptor here comes from an adult who was a healthcare worker with PCR-confirmed SARS-CoV-2 infection or an uninfected control (not recorded which).

A few counts support this clonotype. The J gene is TRBJ2-2, the V gene TRBV28; D is unclear. Germline V gives CDR1 MDHEN, CDR2 SYDVKM. The CDR3 has 12 amino acids. Trimming took 6 bases from V and 2 from J, leaving 4 bases between them. As DNA, the CDR3 is TGTGCCAGCAGGCCTAACACCGGGGAGCTGTTTTTT. It translates to CASRPNTGELFF.

This clonotype was seen a few times. This chain links TRBV6-2 or TRBV6-3 with TRBJ1-1; possibly TRBD1 for D (5 bases). The CDR3 runs 12 residues. Germline CDR1 is MNHEY and CDR2 is SVGEGT. V was trimmed by 2 bases and J by 8 bases, leaving 9 bases between them. The DNA of the CDR3 is TGTGCCAGCAGTTACGGGGCGGACGAAGCTTTCTTT. Protein sequence: CASSYGADEAFF.

The sample holds many counts of this clonotype. The rearrangement links TRBV4-2 to TRBJ2-3; 8 bases fit TRBD2. The V segment lost 4 bases and the J segment 5 bases; nucleotides outside the gene matches: 5. In germline, CDR1 is LGHNA, CDR2 YNFKEQ. The CDR3 length is 14 residues. DNA of the CDR3: TGTGCCAGCAGCCTAAAGCGGGAGTTAGATACGCAGTATTTT. It translates to CASSLKRELDTQYF.

Turning to this clonotype: A much larger clone differs from this one at a single base, so this may be a read error. This sequence joins TRBV12-3 or TRBV12-4 and TRBJ1-2; D unclear. The CDR3 runs 11 residues. The CDR3: CASSLRGGYSF. The CDR3 nucleotides read TGTGCCAGCAGTTTACGAGGAGGCTACTCCTTC.

This clonotype was observed many times. The rearrangement joins TRBV20-1 to TRBJ2-7; no clear D gene. CDR3 length equals 14 residues. With 3 bases removed from V and 1 base from J, the gap between germline ends came to 13 bases. Germline V CDR1 and CDR2: DFQATT, SNEGSKA (reference sequence). As DNA, the CDR3 is TGCAGTGCTAGGTTCGACATTGGGTCCTACGAGCAGTACTTC. Amino acids: CSARFDIGSYEQYF.

The J gene is TRBJ1-6, the V gene TRBV28, with D possibly TRBD1 on 5 matching bases. This CDR3 spans 12 amino acids. Germline-derived CDR1 and CDR2 are MDHEN and SYDVKM. The V gene lost 8 bases and the J gene lost 9 bases, with 11 bases spanning the gap. CDR3 coding DNA: TGTGCCAGCCGGGACTTTAGTTCACCCCTCCACTTT. Its protein product is CASRDFSSPLHF.

The chain combines TRBV29-1 with TRBJ2-1; D call uncertain. V lost 3 bases to trimming and J lost 2 bases, with 14 bases between them. The CDR3 runs 15 residues. Germline V gene lookup returns CDR1 SQVTM and CDR2 ANQGSEA. The CDR3 sequence: CSVDRVLAAYNEQFF. CDR3 nucleotides: TGCAGCGTTGACCGGGTTTTGGCCGCCTACAATGAGCAGTTCTTC.

In this sample, this clonotype turned up many times. The V gene is TRBV7-9, the J gene TRBJ2-5; D is ambiguous. This CDR3 region has 16 residues. Trimming took off 1 base at V and 4 bases at J, with 16 bases between the two ends. The germline gives CDR1 SEHNR, CDR2 FQNEAQ (reference sequence). The CDR3 reads CASSLGFESQGETQYF. CDR3 DNA: TGTGCCAGCAGCTTAGGCTTCGAATCCCAAGGAGAGACCCAGTACTTC.

This clonotype was seen many times. CDR3 sequence (DNA): TGTGCCAGCAGCTTTGTAGTTCTTACGGTCTACACCTTC. Translated: CASSFVVLTVYTF. The chain couples TRBV7-9 to TRBJ1-2; D is unclear. V was trimmed by 3 bases and J by 10 bases, leaving 15 bases between them. There are 13 residues in the CDR3. CDR1 and CDR2 from the germline V gene are SEHNR and FQNEAQ (reference sequence). The variable domain in full, with the rest retrieved from reference TRBV7-9 and TRBJ1-2, is DTGVSQNPRHKITKRGQNVTFRCDPISEHNRLYWYRQTLGQGPEFLTYFQNEAQLEKSRLLSDRFSAERPKGSFSTLEIQRTEQGDSAMYLCASSFVVLTVYTFGSGTRLTVV.

This clonotype came up many times. The genes are TRBV7-2 and TRBJ1-6; D is possibly TRBD1 (6 bases). Germline V gene data show CDR1 as SGHTA and CDR2 as FQGNSA. V was cut by 3 bases and J by 10 bases, with 16 bases left in between. CDR3 length: 15 amino acids. The CDR3 region has the DNA TGTGCCAGCAGCTTTGCGGGGGGCGGGAAATCACCCCTCCACTTT. It translates to CASSFAGGGKSPLHF. The entire variable domain, with the rest obtained from reference TRBV7-2 and TRBJ1-6, is as follows: GAGVSQSPSNKVTEKGKDVELRCDPISGHTALYWYRQSLGQGLEFLIYFQGNSAPDKSGLPSDRFSAERTGGSVSTLTIQRTQQEDSAVYLCASSFAGGGKSPLHFGNGTRLTVT.

In the case of this clonotype: Since a much larger clone is just one base distant, this may be a read error. The chain couples TRBV2 to TRBJ1-2; 12 nucleotides agree with TRBD1. Germline CDR1 reads SNHLY; CDR2 reads FYNNEI. This CDR3 comprises 14 residues. The CDR3: CASTGTGGLYGYSF. The CDR3 coding sequence is TGTGCCAGCACTGGGACAGGGGGCCTCTATGGCTACTCCTTC. Full variable domain (remainder filled in from reference TRBV2 and TRBJ1-2): EPEVTQTPSHQVTQMGQEVILRCVPISNHLYFYWYRQILGQKVEFLVSFYNNEISEKSEIFDDQFSVERPDGSNFTLKIRSTKLEDSAMYFCASTGTGGLYGYSFGSGTRLTVV.

This clonotype was seen repeatedly, ten times or more. V usage is TRBV20-1 and J usage is TRBJ2-1, with TRBD2 matching over 12 bases. Per the germline V gene, CDR1 is DFQATT and CDR2 is SNEGSKA (reference sequence). This CDR3 has 15 residues. Trimming cost V 5 bases and J 7 bases; bases outside gene matches: 9. CDR3 coding DNA: TGCAGTGCTGACCGACTAGCGGGAGTAAGGAATGAGCAGTTCTTC. Its translation: CSADRLAGVRNEQFF.

At least ten counts were recorded for this clonotype. The chain carries TRBV25-1 and TRBJ2-7; possible D gene TRBD2, 5 bases. This CDR3 region has 13 residues. Germline V gene sequence: CDR1 MGHDK, CDR2 SYGVNS. Trimming cost V 3 bases and J 2 bases, with 8 bases left between them. The CDR3 bases are TGTGCCAGCAGTGAGAGGGAACCCTACGAGCAGTACTTC. Its protein is CASSEREPYEQYF.

This clonotype has a count of ten or more. V usage is TRBV7-6 and J usage is TRBJ2-5; D is unresolved. V shed 2 bases and J shed 5 bases, with 12 bases lying between them. The CDR3 runs 14 residues. Germline V gene sequence: CDR1 SGHVS, CDR2 FNYEAQ. CDR3 sequence: CASSLSGVHETQYF. CDR3 coding DNA: TGTGCCAGCAGCTTAAGTGGGGTACACGAGACCCAGTACTTC.

The table lists this clonotype with many counts. V gene TRBV19 combines with J gene TRBJ2-1, with 15 positions matching TRBD2. V lost 4 bases, J lost 3 bases, and 4 bases stayed unmatched. Germline V gene lookup returns CDR1 LNHDA and CDR2 SQIVND (reference sequence). The CDR3 is 17 amino acids. CDR3 in amino acids: CASSKGLAGGVYNEQFF. The CDR3, as DNA: TGTGCCAGTAGTAAGGGACTAGCGGGGGGCGTCTACAATGAGCAGTTCTTC.

In its sample, this clonotype was seen many times. The chain couples TRBV20-1 to TRBJ2-3; 7 positions agree with TRBD2. Germline V gene lookup returns CDR1 DFQATT and CDR2 SNEGSKA (reference sequence). Trimming at V came to 0 bases and at J to 1 base, leaving 1 base not matched to a gene. This CDR3 spans 14 amino acids. CDR3 sequence (DNA): TGCAGTGCTAGAGAGGCGGGGGGCACAGATACGCAGTATTTT. It codes for CSAREAGGTDTQYF.

CDR3: CASSLGDSTNEKLFF. The CDR3 region has the DNA TGTGCCAGCAGTTTAGGGGACTCAACTAATGAAAAACTGTTTTTT. The rearrangement links TRBV28 to TRBJ1-4, with D maybe TRBD1 (5 bases). The V gene's germline CDR1 is MDHEN and CDR2 SYDVKM. V was shortened by 2 bases and J by 0 bases, with 7 bases between the two germline ends. The length of the CDR3 is 15 residues.

In this sample, this clonotype turned up many times. V gene TRBV7-7 combines with J gene TRBJ2-2; D is unclear. CDR3 length: 13 residues. Deletions cut 5 bases from V and 1 base from J, with 5 bases between. Germline V gene data show CDR1 as SSHAT and CDR2 as FNYEAQ (reference sequence). CDR3 in DNA: TGTGCCAGCAGCCCAAAGAACACCGGGGAGCTGTTTTTT. Its protein is CASSPKNTGELFF.

This clonotype came up a few times. One end of the junction does not line up with germline, which may come from a read error. The chain's CDR3 is CVSSFGTTYEQYF. CDR3 DNA: TGTGTCAGCAGCTTCGGGACTACCTACGAGCAGTACTTC. The gene calls are TRBV7-6 and TRBJ2-7; TRBD2 matches 7 bases. The CDR3 sequence is 13 residues long. The germline CDR1 and CDR2 sequences are SGHVS and FNYEAQ.

This clonotype showed up just a few times. The chain has TRBV2 and TRBJ2-5; TRBD2 matches at 8 bases. The V segment lost 1 base and the J segment 2 bases; nucleotides outside the gene matches: 6. The CDR3 is made up of 16 amino acids. Germline V lookup: CDR1 SNHLY, CDR2 FYNNEI. The CDR3 is CASSEGGTRSQETQYF. For the CDR3, the DNA is TGTGCCAGCAGTGAAGGGGGGACTAGATCACAAGAGACCCAGTACTTC.

This clonotype came up many times. V gene TRBV29-1 combines with J gene TRBJ2-1; 9 nucleotides align to TRBD2. The CDR3 sequence is 14 residues long. Trimming cost V 5 bases and J 2 bases; bases outside gene matches: 4. Germline V lookup: CDR1 SQVTM, CDR2 ANQGSEA. The CDR3 loop reads CSVTGTSTYNEQFF. CDR3 nucleotide sequence: TGCAGCGTTACCGGGACTAGCACCTACAATGAGCAGTTCTTC.

In its sample, this clonotype was seen many times. The chain links TRBV7-2 to TRBJ2-2, with D possibly being TRBD2 (6 bases). This CDR3 is 15 amino acids long. Germline V CDR1 and CDR2: SGHTA, FQGNSA. The ends were cut back, 6 bases at V and 2 bases at J, with 13 bases in the middle. The DNA for the CDR3 is TGTGCCAGCAGTTGGGCTAGCGTTAACACCGGGGAGCTGTTTTTT. Translating gives CASSWASVNTGELFF.

At least ten counts were recorded for this clonotype. This chain connects TRBV6-1 to TRBJ1-1, with D possibly being TRBD1 (5 bases). Germline CDR1 and CDR2: MNHNS and SASEGT. The V and J ends lost 9 bases and 4 bases respectively, with 18 bases between them. This CDR3 has 14 residues. DNA of the CDR3: TGTGCCAGTGAGTGGGGGACGGGGGGCACTGAAGCTTTCTTT. Translating gives CASEWGTGGTEAFF.

On this clonotype: A much larger clone differs by one base, so this may be a read error. This chain uses TRBV18 with TRBJ2-2; no reliable D call. CDR3 length: 16 residues. The germline gives CDR1 KGHSH, CDR2 LQKENI. With 2 bases removed from V and 4 bases from J, the gap between germline ends came to 14 bases. In nucleotides, the CDR3 is TGTGCCAGCTCACCAGCAGTCGAACCGATCACCGGGGAGCTGTTTTTT. This gives the protein CASSPAVEPITGELFF.

This clonotype was seen at least ten times. CDR3 DNA sequence: TGTGCCAGCAGCTTAGGTAGCGAATTTCCCTACAATGAGCAGTTCTTC. Translating gives CASSLGSEFPYNEQFF. This rearrangement joins TRBV7-8 to TRBJ2-1; tentatively, D is TRBD2 (5 bases). V dropped 1 base and J dropped 2 bases, with 12 bases sitting between them. The CDR3 consists of 16 residues. In germline, CDR1 is SGHVS, CDR2 FQNEAQ.